Sequencing of this T cell receptor (beta chain) was carried out in a study of cytotoxic CD8 clonotypes in ibrutinib-treated CLL. Findings of the study overall: Treatment saw public clonotypes, which were uncommon, either contract or stay stable.

The CDR3 has 16 residues. Looked up from germline, CDR1 is SEHNR and CDR2 is FQNEAQ (reference sequence). Between the trimmed V and J ends, which lost 1 base and 4 bases, there was a span of 14 bases. The table came from immunoSEQ multiplex PCR; TCRdb's copy has only in-frame clones and leaves some out. This table has about 300,000 clones, roughly 76% appearing once. With cryopreserved PBMCs as the source, around 2 micrograms of genomic DNA went to TCR beta libraries. Comment on this clone: Its antigen remains unknown.

This sequence was found in a human donor with chronic lymphocytic leukemia. The input for sequencing was PBMCs, taken at disease progression, from a patient treated with ibrutinib. The chain is built from TRBV7-9 and TRBJ2-1; the D gene is possibly TRBD1 (6 bases). The CDR3 bases are TGTGCCAGCAGCTTAGTCCGGACAGCACCTTACAATGAGCAGTTCTTC. This codes for CASSLVRTAPYNEQFF.